The 9 T cell receptor beta chains reported below all come from one sample, sequenced in a study of blood T cell repertoires in COVID-19. Profiled with immunoSEQ multiplex PCR; TCRdb holds only in-frame clones, not every one. This sample has around 170,000 clones, with about 89% found just once. The sequenced sample consisted of peripheral blood. Source of these receptors: a man between 60 and 75 years old with acute or convalescent COVID-19.

The chain joins TRBV11-2 to TRBJ2-3; D unclear. Germline-derived CDR1 and CDR2 are SGHAT and FQNNGV. The CDR3 consists of 13 residues. V lost 6 bases, J lost 0 bases, and 7 bases lay in between. CDR3 DNA: TGTGCCAGCAGTCTGGCTAGCACAGATACGCAGTATTTT. Translating it yields CASSLASTDTQYF.

The chain combines TRBV7-9 with TRBJ2-2, with 10 bases that match TRBD1. V was clipped by 4 bases and J by 3 bases; unmatched bases: 8. There are 17 residues in the CDR3. CDR1 is SEHNR and CDR2 is FQNEAQ in the germline V gene (reference sequence). The CDR3 here is CASSSQAGQGYTGELFF. The DNA for the CDR3 is TGTGCCAGCAGCTCCCAAGCGGGACAGGGGTACACCGGGGAGCTGTTTTTT. Supplemented by reference TRBV7-9 and TRBJ2-2, the full variable domain reads DTGVSQNPRHKITKRGQNVTFRCDPISEHNRLYWYRQTLGQGPEFLTYFQNEAQLEKSRLLSDRFSAERPKGSFSTLEIQRTEQGDSAMYLCASSSQAGQGYTGELFFGEGSRLTVL.

The chain combines TRBV6-1 with TRBJ2-7, with D perhaps TRBD2 (6 bases). The CDR3 length is 15 residues. Germline V gives CDR1 MNHNS, CDR2 SASEGT. V shed 3 bases and J shed 0 bases, with 12 bases lying between them. The CDR3 spells CASSDGGVSSYEQYF. CDR3 bases: TGTGCCAGCAGTGATGGCGGGGTAAGCTCCTACGAGCAGTACTTC.

The chain couples TRBV18 to TRBJ2-2; the D gene is possibly TRBD1 (5 bases). The length of the CDR3 is 15 residues. Looked up from germline, CDR1 is KGHSH and CDR2 is LQKENI. V lost 1 base to trimming and J lost 3 bases, with 9 bases between them. The CDR3 loop reads CASSPRQQDTGELFF. The CDR3 DNA sequence: TGTGCCAGCTCACCACGGCAACAGGACACCGGGGAGCTGTTTTTT.

This sequence joins TRBV23-1 and TRBJ1-1, with D maybe TRBD1 (5 bases). TRBV23-1 is flagged as an ORF with uncertain function. CDR3 length: 13 residues. V was clipped by 7 bases and J by 0 bases, with 9 bases between them. Here the CDR3 reads CASKPGLNTEAFF. In nucleotides, the CDR3 is TGCGCCAGCAAACCAGGGCTGAACACTGAAGCTTTCTTT.

This clone was counted once. The chain links TRBV11-1 to TRBJ2-1, with TRBD2 matching 8 bases. The germline V gene has CDR1 SGHAT and CDR2 FQDESV (reference sequence). The V gene end was trimmed by 5 bases and the J gene end by 4 bases; junction bases not matched to a gene: 10. The CDR3 length is 16 residues. This CDR3 reads CASSTKPGGGYNEQFF. DNA for the CDR3: TGTGCCAGCAGCACCAAACCCGGGGGGGGGTACAATGAGCAGTTCTTC.

This chain joins TRBV18 and TRBJ1-1, with D uncertain. V was cut by 3 bases and J by 1 base, with 15 bases left in between. The CDR3 runs to 16 residues. Per the germline V gene, CDR1 is KGHSH and CDR2 is LQKENI. CDR3: CASSPSQAIGNTEAFF. CDR3 nucleotide sequence: TGTGCCAGCTCACCTTCCCAGGCAATCGGGAACACTGAAGCTTTCTTT.

The CDR3 reads CASSPGQGQYF. The DNA for the CDR3 is TGTGCCAGCAGCCCGGGACAGGGCCAGTATTTT. This chain connects TRBV9 to TRBJ2-3; 9 positions agree with TRBD1. The V segment lost 4 bases and the J segment 12 bases; nucleotides outside the gene matches: 3. This CDR3 contains 11 residues. CDR1 is SGDLS, CDR2 YYNGEE, per germline.

J is TRBJ2-3 and V is TRBV13; 7 bases line up with TRBD1. This CDR3 is built from 15 residues. Germline trimming cut 5 bases from V and 5 bases from J; bases unmatched to any gene: 10. CDR1 and CDR2 from the germline V gene are PRHDT and FYEKMQ (reference sequence). The CDR3 DNA reads TGTGCCAGCAGCGAAATCGACAGGGTTTTAGATACGCAGTATTTT. It translates to CASSEIDRVLDTQYF.